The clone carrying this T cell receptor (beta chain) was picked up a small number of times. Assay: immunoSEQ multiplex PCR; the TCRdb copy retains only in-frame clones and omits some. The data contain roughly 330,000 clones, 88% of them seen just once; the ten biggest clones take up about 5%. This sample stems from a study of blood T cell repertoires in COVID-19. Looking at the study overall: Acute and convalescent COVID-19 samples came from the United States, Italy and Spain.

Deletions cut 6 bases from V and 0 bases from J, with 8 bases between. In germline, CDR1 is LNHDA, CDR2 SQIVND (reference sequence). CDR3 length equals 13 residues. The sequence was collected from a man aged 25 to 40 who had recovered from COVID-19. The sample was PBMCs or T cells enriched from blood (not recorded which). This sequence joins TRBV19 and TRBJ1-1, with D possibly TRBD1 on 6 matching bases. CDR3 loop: CASRGALNTEAFF. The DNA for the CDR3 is TGTGCCAGTAGGGGGGCTCTGAACACTGAAGCTTTCTTT.